Shown below are 23 T cell receptor beta chains from a single sample sequenced in a study of identical twins. TCRdb processed the 5' RACE reads anew with MiXCR; each CDR3 protein has one entry. The profile shows 600,000 to 700,000 distinct CDR3 sequences, approximately 21% of them singletons. These records were also assigned to another study, of T cells expressing NK-cell markers.

Sequenced material: PBMCs. The origin of the receptors is a woman in her late teens or twenties in good health.

This clonotype was picked up many times. The CDR3, as DNA: TGTGCCAGCACCTCCGCCGAGGTCAGGCAGTACAATGAGCAGTTCTTC. Translating it yields CASTSAEVRQYNEQFF. The chain recombines TRBV11-2 with TRBJ2-1; no definite D call. CDR1 and CDR2 from the germline V gene are SGHAT and FQNNGV. The CDR3 totals 16 residues. The V end was cut by 7 bases, the J end by 4 bases, with 20 bases between.

This clonotype was seen ten or more times. Compared with germline, one end of the junction differs, possibly owing to a read error. The chain uses TRBV5-1 and TRBJ2-5; D gene uncertain. The CDR3 consists of 11 residues. Per germline, CDR1 SGHRS and CDR2 YFSETQ. The CDR3 region is CASSSTETQYF. The DNA for the CDR3 is TGTGCCAGCAGTTCGACGGAGACCCAGTACTTC.

The chain combines TRBV5-1 with TRBJ1-5, with 9 bases aligning to TRBD1. The CDR3 covers 15 residues. The germline V gene encodes CDR1 SGHRS and CDR2 YFSETQ. J was trimmed by 8 bases and V by 1 base; bases with no gene match: 7. The CDR3, as DNA: TGCGCCAGCAGCTTGTCCGGGACAGGGCTGGAGCCCCAGCATTTT. Its translation is CASSLSGTGLEPQHF.

The V call is TRBV18, the J call TRBJ2-1; a possible D gene is TRBD1 (6 bases). The CDR3 is 13 residues long. V lost 8 bases, J lost 6 bases, and 14 bases lay in between. In germline, CDR1 is KGHSH, CDR2 LQKENI. CDR3 in amino acids: CASHDRSRNEQFF. CDR3 nucleotides: TGTGCCAGCCATGACAGGTCCCGCAATGAGCAGTTCTTC.

This clonotype came up a few times. The chain has TRBV9 and TRBJ2-5; the D call may be TRBD1 or TRBD2 (5 bases each). The CDR3 totals 16 residues. Germline V CDR1 and CDR2: SGDLS, YYNGEE. With 0 bases removed from V and 5 bases from J, the gap between germline ends came to 17 bases. The CDR3 coding sequence is TGTGCCAGCAGCGTAGACGCGAGGGGCGCAGGCGAGACCCAGTACTTC. This sequence encodes CASSVDARGAGETQYF.

This clonotype has just a few counts. Since the CDR3 does not end with the conserved phenylalanine or tryptophan, this likely comes from a read error. The DNA is omitted, as the CDR3 cannot be located on it reliably, and the CDR3 follows TCRdb's listing. The CDR3 region is CSARESQGVM. This chain links TRBV20-1 with TRBJ1-1; the D call of TRBD1 is as the table states it, not checked on the DNA. The CDR3 is made up of 10 amino acids, end residues included. Germline CDR1 reads DFQATT; CDR2 reads SNEGSKA (reference sequence).

This clonotype was counted between two and nine times. This sequence joins TRBV20-1 and TRBJ2-6; no reliable D call. V gave up 2 bases and J gave up 4 bases, with 3 bases separating them. This CDR3 is built from 12 residues. Germline CDR1 DFQATT, CDR2 SNEGSKA (reference sequence). The CDR3 region has the DNA TGCAGTGCTAGAATGGGGGCCAACGTCCTGACTTTC. This translates into CSARMGANVLTF.

This chain uses TRBV12-3 or TRBV12-4 with TRBJ2-1; weak D call: TRBD2 (6 bases). CDR3 length: 18 amino acids. The V and J ends lost 11 bases and 2 bases respectively, with 28 bases between them. DNA for the CDR3: TGTGCCTTCAGTTTACGGGGGACCGGGAGTGTTACCTACAATGAGCAGTTCTTC. Amino acid sequence: CAFSLRGTGSVTYNEQFF.

This clonotype came up a few times. The V call is TRBV12-3 or TRBV12-4, the J call TRBJ2-1, with D maybe TRBD2 (6 bases). The V end was cut by 5 bases, the J end by 2 bases, with 13 bases between. The CDR3 consists of 15 residues. In DNA form, the CDR3 reads TGTGCCAGCAGTCTCTGGCGGGGTACCTACAATGAGCAGTTCTTC. Translated: CASSLWRGTYNEQFF.

This clonotype was counted a few times. The chain is built from TRBV20-1 and TRBJ2-1; TRBD2 aligns across 12 bases. The CDR3 loop spans 16 amino acids. The J segment lost 4 bases and the V segment lost 3 bases, leaving 7 bases of the junction unmatched. Per germline, CDR1 DFQATT and CDR2 SNEGSKA (reference sequence). The CDR3 reads CSARSLAGGRYNEQFF. Written as DNA, the CDR3 is TGCAGTGCTAGGAGCCTAGCGGGAGGGCGATACAATGAGCAGTTCTTC.

Only a few counts were recorded for this clonotype. For the CDR3, the DNA is TGCAGTGCTAGGGTAGGGCACAATGAGCAGTTCTTC. It specifies CSARVGHNEQFF. V is TRBV20-1 and J is TRBJ2-1, with D unclear. CDR1 and CDR2 (germline): DFQATT, SNEGSKA (reference sequence). The CDR3 runs 12 residues. The V end was cut by 3 bases, the J end by 5 bases, with 8 bases between.

A few counts support this clonotype. The chain uses TRBV12-3 or TRBV12-4 and TRBJ2-1; D may be TRBD2 (6 bases). V was pared by 7 bases and J by 7 bases, with 23 bases between. The CDR3 is 16 amino acids. CDR3 coding DNA: TGTGCCAGCACCCCAGGCCGGGGAGGCCCGAGGAATGAGCAGTTCTTC. Its translation is CASTPGRGGPRNEQFF.

This clonotype was found a few times. This rearrangement joins TRBV19 to TRBJ2-2, with D maybe TRBD1 (6 bases). Between the trimmed V and J ends, which lost 5 bases and 4 bases, there was a span of 11 bases. The CDR3 is made up of 14 amino acids. Germline CDR1 is LNHDA and CDR2 is SQIVND (reference sequence). The CDR3 sequence is CASSYREVTGELFF. In DNA, the CDR3 is TGTGCCAGTAGTTACAGGGAAGTCACCGGGGAGCTGTTTTTT.

The V gene is TRBV6-5, the J gene TRBJ1-1, with D maybe TRBD1 (5 bases). CDR1 MNHEY and CDR2 SVGAGI come from the germline V gene. The V and J ends lost 2 bases and 3 bases respectively, with 10 bases between them. This CDR3 is 14 amino acids long. As DNA, the CDR3 is TGTGCCAGCAGTTACCGCACCAGGGACACTGAAGCTTTCTTT. Translation gives CASSYRTRDTEAFF.

This clonotype was counted ten times or more. The gene calls are TRBV5-6 and TRBJ2-5; 9 bases match TRBD2. Trimming cost V 1 base and J 4 bases; bases outside gene matches: 2. The CDR3 totals 14 residues. Germline-derived CDR1 and CDR2 are SGHDT and YYEEEE. The chain's CDR3 is CASSLSSGAETQYF. For the CDR3, the DNA is TGTGCCAGCAGCTTGTCTAGCGGGGCAGAGACCCAGTACTTC. Combining the CDR3 with reference TRBV5-6 and TRBJ2-5 gives the whole variable domain DAGVTQSPTHLIKTRGQQVTLRCSPKSGHDTVSWYQQALGQGPQFIFQYYEEEERQRGNFPDRFSGHQFPNYSSELNVNALLLGDSALYLCASSLSSGAETQYFGPGTRLLVL.

This clonotype turned up a few times. The chain uses TRBV10-3 and TRBJ2-3; D is unresolved. The CDR3 runs 12 residues. V was trimmed by 10 bases and J by 1 base, leaving 9 bases between them. Germline V gene lookup returns CDR1 ENHRY and CDR2 SYGVKD. DNA of the CDR3: TGTGCCAGTGCCCAGGGCACAGATACGCAGTATTTT. It encodes CASAQGTDTQYF.

V usage is TRBV3-1 and J usage is TRBJ2-7; D is possibly TRBD2 (6 bases). The V end was cut by 1 base, the J end by 7 bases, with 14 bases between. Germline CDR1 reads LGHDT; CDR2 reads YNNKEL (reference sequence). The CDR3 consists of 14 residues. CDR3 amino acids: CASSQAFGRDEQYF. The CDR3 region has the DNA TGTGCCAGCAGCCAAGCATTCGGGAGAGATGAGCAGTACTTC.

The V and J genes are TRBV27 and TRBJ2-7; the D is unclear. CDR3 length equals 13 residues. V lost 6 bases and J 5 bases, leaving 14 bases between the germline ends. CDR1 MNHEY and CDR2 SMNVEV come from the germline V gene (reference sequence). The CDR3 is CASSLGSQHEQYF. As DNA, the CDR3 is TGTGCCAGCAGCCTAGGGTCGCAGCACGAGCAGTACTTC.

This clonotype was observed a few times. The J gene is TRBJ2-7, the V gene TRBV12-3 or TRBV12-4; 8 bases are shared with TRBD1. The CDR3 has 13 residues. V lost 6 bases and J lost 3; bases outside the gene matches: 4. CDR3 region: CASSRDRYYEQYF. CDR3 in DNA: TGTGCCAGCAGCCGGGACAGGTACTACGAGCAGTACTTC.

The J gene is TRBJ2-5, the V gene TRBV7-9; a weak D match, TRBD2 (5 bases). Trimming stripped 5 bases from V and 3 bases from J, with 16 bases between. From germline, CDR1 is SEHNR and CDR2 FQNEAQ (reference sequence). CDR3 length equals 15 residues. The DNA of the CDR3 is TGTGCCAGCAGCCGGGGAATTACAGAGGAAGAGACCCAGTACTTC. Amino acid sequence: CASSRGITEEETQYF.

This chain links TRBV5-1 with TRBJ2-3, with no clear D. Trimming stripped 3 bases from V and 5 bases from J, with 16 bases between. CDR1 is SGHRS and CDR2 is YFSETQ in the germline V gene. The CDR3 totals 15 residues. CDR3 protein: CASSSGPPPEDTQYF. CDR3 nucleotide sequence: TGCGCCAGCAGCTCTGGGCCACCCCCCGAAGATACGCAGTATTTT.

The chain uses TRBV29-1 and TRBJ2-7, with 8 bases that match TRBD1. V was pared by 3 bases and J by 6 bases, with 7 bases of the junction left unmatched. Germline V gene sequence: CDR1 SQVTM, CDR2 ANQGSEA. The CDR3 loop spans 13 amino acids. The CDR3 DNA follows: TGCAGCGTTGATTTGGGGACAGGCCGCGAGCAGTACTTC. This codes for CSVDLGTGREQYF.

This clonotype was detected many times. Just one base apart from a much larger clone, this may be a read error. The chain carries TRBV5-1 and TRBJ1-1; D not resolved. CDR1 and CDR2 (germline): SGHRS, YFSETQ. The CDR3 length is 11 residues. The CDR3 sequence: CASRLDTEAFF. For the CDR3, the DNA is TGCGCCAGCAGATTGGACACTGAAGCTTTCTTT.